A single sample is the source of the 19 T cell receptor beta chains below, sequenced in a study of CD8 T cells in Susac syndrome. Random-hexamer reverse transcription was applied to 0.5 to 1 ug RNA. From the immunoSEQ multiplex PCR reads, TCRdb called clonotypes with MiXCR, one entry per CDR3 protein. This table has about 440,000 distinct CDR3 sequences, approximately 85% appearing once. Sequenced input: CD8+ T cells from PBMCs. These receptors all come from a human donor with multiple sclerosis.

The chain has TRBV7-9 and TRBJ2-7; D not resolved. This CDR3 has 18 amino acids. Germline CDR1 reads SEHNR; CDR2 reads FQNEAQ (reference sequence). V lost 4 bases, J lost 0 bases, and 22 bases lay in between. The CDR3 DNA reads TGTGCCAGCAGCTCATCAACCCGGACCTCACCTGGCTCCTACGAGCAGTACTTC. Amino acids: CASSSSTRTSPGSYEQYF.

The V gene is TRBV19, the J gene TRBJ2-7, with 9 bases identical to TRBD1. CDR1 is LNHDA, CDR2 SQIVND, per germline (reference sequence). V dropped 5 bases and J dropped 3; count of bases not matched to a gene: 8. The CDR3 length is 15 residues. The CDR3 DNA is TGTGCCAGTAGTGGTGACCGGGACAGGGACTACGAGCAGTACTTC. Amino acid sequence: CASSGDRDRDYEQYF.

This clonotype was observed a handful of times. The chain employs TRBV6-2 or TRBV6-3 and TRBJ2-3, with 8 nucleotides matching TRBD1. This CDR3 has 16 residues. Germline CDR1 MNHEY, CDR2 SVGEGT. Trimming cost V 5 bases and J 6 bases; bases outside gene matches: 13. The chain's CDR3 is CASSPLQDRVNDTQYF. The CDR3 DNA reads TGTGCCAGCAGTCCACTCCAGGACAGGGTCAATGATACGCAGTATTTT.

The rearrangement joins TRBV11-2 to TRBJ2-3, with TRBD2 identical over 14 bases. CDR1 is SGHAT and CDR2 is FQNNGV in the germline V gene. CDR3 length: 17 amino acids. V shed 4 bases and J 5 bases; nucleotides not matched to a gene: 8. The chain's CDR3 is CASSSGTSGSVEDTQYF. The DNA for the CDR3 is TGTGCCAGCAGCTCTGGGACTAGCGGGAGCGTTGAAGATACGCAGTATTTT.

The genes are TRBV12-2 and TRBJ1-1; TRBD1, the table's D call, lacks a check against the DNA. TRBV12-2 is listed as a pseudogene. The CDR3 has 17 residues. The CDR3, as DNA: TGTGCAAGTCGCCCGAGAACATGGGACAGGGGGGTCACTGAAGCTTTCTTT. Translation: CASRPRTWDRGVTEAFF.

Of note for this clonotype: The CDR3 does not close with the conserved phenylalanine or tryptophan, likely indicating a read error. The chain has TRBV2 and TRBJ2-7; tentatively, D is TRBD2 (6 bases). The ends were cut back, 1 base at V and 5 bases at J, with 12 bases in the middle. The CDR3 is 14 residues long. Germline values: CDR1 SNHLY, CDR2 FYNNEI. CDR3 sequence (DNA): TGTGCCAGCAGTGAAGGGGGAGGCGCCCACGAGCAGTACCTC. It codes for CASSEGGGAHEQYL.

This chain connects TRBV27 to TRBJ1-6, with 10 bases aligning to TRBD1. Germline V gene data show CDR1 as MNHEY and CDR2 as SMNVEV (reference sequence). The CDR3 sequence is 16 residues long. Trimming took 5 bases from V and 9 from J; bases not matched to a gene: 10. The CDR3 region is CASSPAGGTGVSPLHF. CDR3 nucleotides: TGTGCCAGCAGTCCAGCAGGAGGGACAGGGGTTTCACCCCTCCACTTT.

The V and J genes are TRBV27 and TRBJ1-1; D ambiguous. CDR3 size: 16 residues. The germline V gene has CDR1 MNHEY and CDR2 SMNVEV (reference sequence). Trimming took 0 bases from V and 3 from J, leaving 14 bases between them. The CDR3 here is CASSLSNWAGHTEAFF. The CDR3, as DNA: TGTGCCAGCAGTTTATCGAATTGGGCGGGTCACACTGAAGCTTTCTTT.

The CDR3 spells CASTAGTENTGELFF. CDR3 coding DNA: TGTGCCAGCACCGCGGGGACAGAGAACACCGGGGAGCTGTTTTTT. The rearrangement links TRBV6-5 to TRBJ2-2, with a weak D call TRBD1 (7 bases). Per germline, CDR1 MNHEY and CDR2 SVGAGI. The V end was cut by 7 bases, the J end by 1 base, with 13 bases between. The CDR3 has 15 residues.

The chain carries TRBV5-1 and TRBJ2-7; 7 bases map to TRBD2. The germline V gene has CDR1 SGHRS and CDR2 YFSETQ. The CDR3 runs 13 residues. V was pared by 4 bases and J by 5 bases, with 6 bases of the junction left unmatched. CDR3 nucleotide sequence: TGCGCCAGCAGCAGACTAGCTCTGAACGAGCAGTACTTC. It encodes CASSRLALNEQYF.

This clonotype appeared a few times. The chain links TRBV7-2 to TRBJ1-5; 7 nucleotides match TRBD1. In germline, CDR1 is SGHTA, CDR2 FQGNSA. With V trimmed by 7 bases and J by 6 bases, 3 bases remained unmatched. This CDR3 region has 12 residues. In DNA form, the CDR3 reads TGTGCCAGCACGCAGGGGGTTCAGCCCCAGCATTTT. Protein: CASTQGVQPQHF.

Only a few counts were recorded for this clonotype. The chain joins TRBV5-1 to TRBJ1-4; 9 bases are shared with TRBD1. Per the germline V gene, CDR1 is SGHRS and CDR2 is YFSETQ. J was trimmed by 5 bases and V by 5 bases; bases with no gene match: 7. The CDR3 has 15 amino acids. CDR3 protein: CASSPPGQGNEKLFF. The CDR3 DNA is TGCGCCAGCAGTCCACCGGGACAGGGAAATGAAAAACTGTTTTTT.

The rearrangement uses TRBV4-1 and TRBJ2-7, with D possibly being TRBD1 (6 bases). V was clipped by 5 bases and J by 6 bases, with 11 bases between them. The CDR3 covers 12 residues. Germline-derived CDR1 and CDR2 are MGHRA and YSYEKL. The CDR3 here is CASSAGTSEQYF. CDR3 sequence (DNA): TGCGCCAGCAGCGCTGGGACAAGCGAGCAGTACTTC.

This CDR3 reads CASSPRGPGTETQYF. In nucleotides, the CDR3 is TGTGCCAGCAGCCCGAGGGGTCCCGGTACAGAGACCCAGTACTTC. The chain couples TRBV7-9 to TRBJ2-5; either TRBD1 or TRBD2 may fit D (5 bases each). This CDR3 has 15 amino acids. Germline CDR1 SEHNR, CDR2 FQNEAQ (reference sequence). Trimming pared 5 bases from V and 4 bases from J, leaving 17 bases between.

The chain uses TRBV27 and TRBJ1-1; 7 bases are shared with TRBD1. Germline values: CDR1 MNHEY, CDR2 SMNVEV (reference sequence). This CDR3 region has 13 residues. The V and J ends lost 4 bases and 6 bases, in that order; junction bases with no gene match: 5. CDR3 coding DNA: TGTGCCAGCAGTTCACGACAGGGCTCTGAAGCTTTCTTT. It translates to CASSSRQGSEAFF.

The J gene is TRBJ2-7, the V gene TRBV29-1; the match to TRBD1 covers 7 bases. This CDR3 is 14 amino acids long. In germline, CDR1 is SQVTM, CDR2 ANQGSEA. Written as DNA, the CDR3 is TGCGGCTTCTTGTCGGGGACAGATTCCTACGAGCAGTACTTC. This codes for CGFLSGTDSYEQYF.

V and J are TRBV20-1 and TRBJ2-7; unclear D gene. V lost 8 bases, J lost 7 bases, and 15 bases lay in between. The germline gives CDR1 DFQATT, CDR2 SNEGSKA (reference sequence). The CDR3 runs 11 residues. Written as DNA, the CDR3 is TGCAGTCTTGGACCCGGAAGGGAGCAGTACTTC. Its protein product is CSLGPGREQYF.

The CDR3 nucleotides are TGTGCCAGCAGCCAAGACCAGGGATGGGACACTGAAGCTTTCTTT. Translating gives CASSQDQGWDTEAFF. The V call is TRBV3-1, the J call TRBJ1-1; the D gene is possibly TRBD1 (5 bases). With 0 bases removed from V and 3 bases from J, the gap between germline ends came to 11 bases. The length of the CDR3 is 15 residues. Germline CDR1 LGHDT, CDR2 YNNKEL (reference sequence).

This clonotype was seen a single time. The chain recombines TRBV11-2 with TRBJ2-5, with 8 nucleotides matching TRBD2. Germline trimming cut 6 bases from V and 1 base from J; bases unmatched to any gene: 7. The CDR3 is 15 residues long. Germline V gives CDR1 SGHAT, CDR2 FQNNGV. CDR3: CASRLLAESQETQYF. The CDR3 coding sequence is TGTGCCAGCAGGTTACTAGCGGAATCCCAAGAGACCCAGTACTTC.